These 3 T cell receptor beta chains originate from one sample sequenced in a study of blood T cell repertoires in COVID-19. TCRdb's table, derived via immunoSEQ multiplex PCR, lists solely in-frame clones and lacks some. The sample records 300,000 to 400,000 clones, around 90% being singletons. Sequenced: PBMCs or T cells enriched from blood (not recorded which). The receptors shown here come from a man in his sixties who had recovered from COVID-19.

V is TRBV3-1 (or the pseudogene TRBV3-2) and J is TRBJ2-7; TRBD2 agrees at 12 bases. The CDR3 sequence is 17 residues long. Per the germline V gene, CDR1 is LGHDT and CDR2 is YNNKEL (reference sequence). Trimming at V came to 2 bases and at J to 0 bases, leaving 5 bases not matched to a gene. CDR3 amino acids: CASSQYLAGGSSYEQYF. CDR3 nucleotides: TGTGCCAGCAGCCAATATCTAGCGGGAGGGAGCTCCTACGAGCAGTACTTC.

The chain combines TRBV29-1 with TRBJ1-2, with TRBD1 matching 9 bases. The trim removed 7 bases at V and 8 bases at J, leaving 8 bases unmatched. The CDR3 has 12 amino acids. The V gene's germline CDR1 is SQVTM and CDR2 ANQGSEA. The CDR3: CSAGQGPVGYTF. CDR3 sequence (DNA): TGCAGCGCAGGACAGGGGCCCGTAGGCTACACCTTC.

The V gene is TRBV9, the J gene TRBJ2-2; the D gene is possibly TRBD1 (6 bases). There are 13 residues in the CDR3. Between the trimmed V and J ends, which lost 4 bases and 6 bases, there was a span of 10 bases. Germline V gene sequence: CDR1 SGDLS, CDR2 YYNGEE. The CDR3 is CASSRTGPGELFF. As DNA, the CDR3 is TGTGCCAGCAGCCGTACAGGGCCCGGGGAGCTGTTTTTT.